This T cell receptor (beta chain) was profiled in a study of blood T cell repertoires in COVID-19. Whole-study context: There were acute and convalescent COVID-19 samples, and they came from the United States, Italy and Spain. PBMCs, B-cell-depleted T cells, or T cells were the source of the cDNA or gDNA that made up the material.

Study processing details: Reference gene primer amplification gave nucleated cell count estimates. Repertoires were generated with immunoSEQ multiplex PCR, while TCRdb's copy carries only in-frame clones and drops some. V and J calls plus clone size are reproduced from that table; the DNA served to infer D and trimming. The profile shows some 300,000 clones, about 91% of them singletons. Germline assignment: CDR1 SGHTS and CDR2 YDEGEE. V lost 5 bases to trimming and J lost 1 base; unmatched junction nucleotides: 6. This CDR3 is 15 amino acids long. This sequence was found in a woman in her thirties who had recovered from COVID-19. Sequenced: peripheral blood. The J gene is TRBJ1-1, the V gene TRBV5-8; TRBD1 matches at 9 bases. The CDR3 region is CASSLGQGRNTEAFF. The CDR3 DNA follows: TGTGCCAGCAGTTTAGGACAGGGGAGGAACACTGAAGCTTTCTTT.